The rows below give T cell receptor beta chains drawn from one sample of a study of cytomegalovirus exposure and HLA in healthy donors. Sequencing used immunoSEQ multiplex PCR; TCRdb keeps in-frame clones, though not all of them. The data hold roughly 130,000 clones, with just under 85% observed a single time. The sample comprised PBMCs. Source of these receptors: a boy aged 2 to 10 in good health and CMV-seronegative. CDR3s include the opening cysteine and the closing phenylalanine or tryptophan. D genes are given only for firm matches. For some rows the clone size is stated as once, few or many, or as a class when expanded; others skip it.

- | TRBJ2-7 | TRBV19 | - | TGTGCCAGTAGTACGGACAGCCACCCCTACGAGCAGTACTTC | CASSTDSHPYEQYF
- | TRBJ2-1 | TRBV7-8 | TRBD2 | TGTGCCAGCAGCACGGGCGGGACTAGTCCCCACAATGAGCAGTTCTTC | CASSTGGTSPHNEQFF
- | TRBJ2-7 | TRBV5-6 | - | TGTGCCAGCAGCGCTGAGGGCTGTAGGCAGTACTTC | CASSAEGCRQYF
once | TRBJ1-3 | TRBV7-9 | TRBD1 | TGTTCCAGCAGCACACACAGGGGAGGAGGAAACACCATATATTTT | CSSSTHRGGGNTIYF
- | TRBJ1-1 | TRBV5-4 | - | TGTGCCAGCAGCTTTCGGGGGGGCACTGAAGCTTTCTTT | CASSFRGGTEAFF
- | TRBJ2-2 | TRBV10-3 | TRBD2 | TGTGCCATCAGCGCTTTTGGCGGGAGGGCCCCCGGGGAGCTGTTTTTT | CAISAFGGRAPGELFF
once | TRBJ2-7 | TRBV4-3 | - | TGCGCCAGCAGCAAGTTGCAGGGCTACGAGCAGTACTTC | CASSKLQGYEQYF
- | TRBJ2-2 | TRBV29-1 | TRBD1 | TGCAGCGTCGGACAGGGTTTATTCACCGGGGAGCTGTTTTTT | CSVGQGLFTGELFF
once | TRBJ2-1 | TRBV9 | - | TGTGCCAGCAGCGAAACTCCAAGCTCCTACAATGAGCAGTTCTTC | CASSETPSSYNEQFF
- | TRBJ1-3 | TRBV15 | - | TGTGCCACCAGCAGAGCCCGCGTCTTAGGAAACACCATATATTTT | CATSRARVLGNTIYF
- | TRBJ2-2 | TRBV10-3 | - | TGTGCCATCAGTGGTGGGATCACCGGGACTGCGAACACCGGGGAGCTGTTTTTT | CAISGGITGTANTGELFF
- | TRBJ2-3 | TRBV7-9 | TRBD2 | TGTGCCAGCAGCTTAATCAGCGGGGGGACAGATACGCAGTATTTT | CASSLISGGTDTQYF
- | TRBJ1-5 | TRBV2 | TRBD1 | TGTGCCAGCAGTGAAGCGGCAGGGGGCGCGGATCAGCCCCAGCATTTT | CASSEAAGGADQPQHF
few | TRBJ1-6 | TRBV30 | TRBD1 | TGTGCCTGGAGTACTCCCAGGACAGGGGATAATTCACCCCTCCACTTT | CAWSTPRTGDNSPLHF
once | TRBJ1-2 | TRBV7-8 | TRBD1 | TGTGCCAGCAGCTTATACGACAGGGTAACCTATGGCTACACCTTC | CASSLYDRVTYGYTF
- | TRBJ1-6 | TRBV5-8 | TRBD1 | TGTGCCAGCAGCATCGGACAGGGCAATTTTTATAATTCACCCCTCCACTTT | CASSIGQGNFYNSPLHF
- | TRBJ2-3 | TRBV7-6 | TRBD2 | TGTGCCAGCAGCCCGTCGAGCGGGGGGTACGTGAATACGCAGTATTTT | CASSPSSGGYVNTQYF
- | TRBJ2-1 | TRBV21-1 | - | TGTGCCAGCAGCATAGGGGCTAAACAGGGCAATGAGCAGTTCTTC | CASSIGAKQGNEQFF
- | TRBJ1-1 | TRBV10-3 | - | TGTGCCATCAGTGAGTTTGGTCAGTTGAACACTGAAGCTTTCTTT | CAISEFGQLNTEAFF
- | TRBJ2-3 | TRBV5-1 | - | TGCGCCAGCAGCTCCGGTGAACGGGGAGATACGCAGTATTTT | CASSSGERGDTQYF
- | TRBJ2-1 | TRBV10-3 | - | TGTGCCATCAGTGAGTCTAGTGGCAGGGCAGGGGATGAGCAGTTCTTC | CAISESSGRAGDEQFF
- | TRBJ2-4 | TRBV6-1 | TRBD2 | TGTGCCAGCAGTCGTAGCGGGGTTGGCAAAAACATTCAGTACTTC | CASSRSGVGKNIQYF
- | TRBJ2-2 | TRBV6-5 | TRBD1 | TGTGCCAGCAGTCCGCTGGACAGGGTGACCGGGGAGCTGTTTTTT | CASSPLDRVTGELFF
- | TRBJ1-1 | TRBV4-2 | - | TGTGCCAGCAGCCAAGAACGGGAAATTTCGGGGGGGATCTTT | CASSQEREISGGIF
- | TRBJ2-1 | TRBV5-1 | - | TGCGCCAGCAGCTTGCGAGGGCCTCACTCCTACAATGAGCAGTTCTTC | CASSLRGPHSYNEQFF
- | TRBJ1-3 | TRBV9 | - | TGTGCCAGCAGCGTAGGCGGGACCCAAGGCGCTGGAAACACCATATATTTT | CASSVGGTQGAGNTIYF
- | TRBJ1-1 | TRBV7-8 | TRBD1 | TGTGCCAGCAGCTTAAGTCCAGGGGGCGGAGGTGAAGCTTTCTTT | CASSLSPGGGGEAFF
- | TRBJ1-1 | TRBV4-3 | - | TGCGCCAGCAGCCAAGATGGGTCGGGGTCAACGGCTGGGAACACTGAAGCTTTCTTT | CASSQDGSGSTAGNTEAFF
once | TRBJ1-2 | TRBV9 | TRBD1 | TGTGCCAGCAGCGTAGCCCGGACAGGGGGCGTCTATGGCTACACCTTC | CASSVARTGGVYGYTF
- | TRBJ2-6 | TRBV7-9 | TRBD1 | TGTGCCAGCAGCTTAGGGACAGGGGTCTTATCTGGGGCCAACGTCCTGACTTTC | CASSLGTGVLSGANVLTF
- | TRBJ1-1 | TRBV5-6 | - | TGTGCCAGCAGCTTAGGGGGTGAAGCTTTCTTT | CASSLGGEAFF